Detailed here is one T cell receptor (beta chain). The antigen is undetermined. The V gene lost 3 bases and the J gene lost 7 bases, with 9 bases spanning the gap. This CDR3 contains 13 residues. The germline V gene encodes CDR1 SGHAT and CDR2 FQNNGV. This entry is derived from a study of blood T cells in healthy people across ages. Study-wide findings and caveats: Diversity of TCR beta correlated strongly with naive T cell percentage.

For every donor, a draw yielded ten milliliters of peripheral blood. Together with a sample-barcoded 5' primer, a J-beta primer mix was included in a second PCR lasting about 7 to 12 cycles. CDR3-containing paired-end reads numbering at least 2.5 million came from each sample. Via MiXCR, TCRdb re-called the 5' RACE reads, giving one row per CDR3 protein. The profile shows roughly 1.7 million distinct CDR3 sequences, roughly 32% of them singletons. The material sequenced was blood. This chain connects TRBV11-2 to TRBJ2-2, with D possibly matching TRBD2 (5 bases). This TCR derives from a woman in her 30s in good health. The CDR3 protein is CASSFGVVGELFF. DNA for the CDR3: TGTGCCAGCAGCTTCGGGGTCGTCGGGGAGCTGTTTTTT.